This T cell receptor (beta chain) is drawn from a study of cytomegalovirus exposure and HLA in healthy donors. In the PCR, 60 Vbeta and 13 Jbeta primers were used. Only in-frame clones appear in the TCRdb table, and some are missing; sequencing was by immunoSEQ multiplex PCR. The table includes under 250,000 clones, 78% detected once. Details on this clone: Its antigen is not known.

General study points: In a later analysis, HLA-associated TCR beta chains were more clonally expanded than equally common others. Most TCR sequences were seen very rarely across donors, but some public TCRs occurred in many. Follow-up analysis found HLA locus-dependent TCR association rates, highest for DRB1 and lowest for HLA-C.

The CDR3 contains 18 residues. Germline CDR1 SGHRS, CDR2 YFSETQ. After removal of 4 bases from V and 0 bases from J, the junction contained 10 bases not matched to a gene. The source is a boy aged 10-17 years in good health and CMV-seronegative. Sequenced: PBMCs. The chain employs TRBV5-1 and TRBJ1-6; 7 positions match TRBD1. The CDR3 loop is CASSPGTVLSSYNSPLHF. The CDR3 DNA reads TGCGCCAGCAGCCCAGGGACAGTCCTAAGCTCCTATAATTCACCCCTCCACTTT.